This T cell receptor (beta chain) emerged from a study of human T cells and chemical hapten exposure. Study details: Application of 0.01% DPC to the upper back was done by patch test, with a reading at 6 days.

Library preparation tagged each individual cDNA molecule with a unique molecular identifier. TCRdb recomputed calls from the RACE reads with MiXCR, one row per CDR3 protein. The sample lists around 360,000 distinct CDR3 sequences; under 6.5% were seen once. The time point here: patch test 2, 6 weeks after DPC sensitization. This sample's treatment: therapeutic diphenylcyclopropenone sensitization with weekly scalp DPC. This clonotype was found many times. V lost 2 bases to trimming and J lost 1 base, with 8 bases between them. The CDR3 is 14 amino acids. Germline CDR1 reads MDHEN; CDR2 reads SYDVKM. The specimen was whole blood, collected in connection with sensitization to the hapten diphenylcyclopropenone (DPC). This receptor was taken from a woman aged 18-29 years with alopecia areata. Some clones in this sample may be carry-over from other donors' samples. The chain joins TRBV28 to TRBJ1-2; D remains ambiguous. CDR3 nucleotides: TGTGCCAGCAGTTTAGGGTGGGATAACTATGGCTACACCTTC. Its translation is CASSLGWDNYGYTF.